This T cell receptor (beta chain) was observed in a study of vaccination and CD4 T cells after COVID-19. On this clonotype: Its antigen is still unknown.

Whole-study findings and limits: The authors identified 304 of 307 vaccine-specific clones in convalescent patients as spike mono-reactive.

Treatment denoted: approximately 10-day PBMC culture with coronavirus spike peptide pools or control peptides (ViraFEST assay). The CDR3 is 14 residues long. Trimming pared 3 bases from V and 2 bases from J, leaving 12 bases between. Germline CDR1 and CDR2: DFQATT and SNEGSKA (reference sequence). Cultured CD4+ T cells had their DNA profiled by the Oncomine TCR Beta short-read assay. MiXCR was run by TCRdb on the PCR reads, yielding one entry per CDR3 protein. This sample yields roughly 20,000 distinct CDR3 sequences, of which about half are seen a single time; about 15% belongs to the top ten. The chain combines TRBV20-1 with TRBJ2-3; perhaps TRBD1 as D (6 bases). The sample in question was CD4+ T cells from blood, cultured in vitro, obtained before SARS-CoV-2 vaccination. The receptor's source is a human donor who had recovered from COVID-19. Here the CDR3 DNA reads TGCAGTGCTAGTATTGGGGGCGTCACAGATACGCAGTATTTT. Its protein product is CSASIGGVTDTQYF.